This T cell receptor (beta chain) came from a study of blood T cells in healthy people across ages. Russia was home to the donors, healthy Caucasian individuals aged roughly 6 to 95. Between the trimmed V and J ends, which lost 5 bases and 3 bases, there was a span of 15 bases. In germline, CDR1 is SEHNR, CDR2 FQNEAQ (reference sequence). The CDR3 is 15 amino acids. A second PCR of 7 to 11 cycles used a sample-barcoded 5' primer and a J-beta primer mix. TCRdb reprocessed the 5' RACE reads via MiXCR and lists one record per CDR3 protein. The table shows approximately 830,000 distinct CDR3 sequences, with about 59% occurring only once.

The sample comprised blood. The sequence was collected from a man aged 25-45 years in good health. The chain has TRBV7-9 and TRBJ2-3; the D is unclear. DNA for the CDR3: TGTGCCAGCAGCCTAGATACCAGTAGTACAGATACGCAGTATTTT. It codes for CASSLDTSSTDTQYF. Based on the CDR3 plus reference TRBV7-9 and TRBJ2-3, the full variable domain is DTGVSQNPRHKITKRGQNVTFRCDPISEHNRLYWYRQTLGQGPEFLTYFQNEAQLEKSRLLSDRFSAERPKGSFSTLEIQRTEQGDSAMYLCASSLDTSSTDTQYFGPGTRLTVL.